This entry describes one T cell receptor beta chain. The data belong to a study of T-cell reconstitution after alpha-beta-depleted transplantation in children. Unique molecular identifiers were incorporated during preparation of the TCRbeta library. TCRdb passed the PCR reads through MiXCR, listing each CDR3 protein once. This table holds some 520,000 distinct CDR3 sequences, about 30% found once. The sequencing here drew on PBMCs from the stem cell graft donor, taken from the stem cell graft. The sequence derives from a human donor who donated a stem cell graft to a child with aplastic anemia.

The CDR3 region has the DNA TGTGCCAGCAGCTTTAAGGGGAAGAACACTGAAGCTTTCTTT. Its protein is CASSFKGKNTEAFF. The chain is built from TRBV7-9 and TRBJ1-1; D is possibly TRBD1 (5 bases). CDR1 is SEHNR and CDR2 is FQNEAQ in the germline V gene (reference sequence). V was cut by 3 bases and J by 1 base, with 9 bases left in between. The CDR3 is 14 residues long.